Reported below is one T cell receptor beta chain. In its sample, this clonotype was seen many times. The antigen this receptor binds is unknown. No per-base quality is available; no much larger clone lies one base away. Set within a cohort of healthcare workers in London, UK, this nested case-control study involved weekly PCR testing of nasopharyngeal swabs along with blood sampling. Healthcare workers were recruited during the week of the UK lockdown, between 23 and 31 March 2020, and followed weekly for up to roughly 15 weeks. Library generation was performed with 5' RACE. Instrument on record: NextSeq 500. In the TCR library protocol, unique molecular identifiers were attached to individual cDNA molecules to correct for PCR bias and sequencing error. Both TCR alpha and beta chains were sequenced, and tight co-correlation was observed between alpha and beta sequence abundances in each sample. In the source study's methods: Decombinator V4 was used to perform V gene, J gene and CDR3 annotation of TCR sequences. TCRs were defined as expanded if a significant change between any two time points was detected under a Poisson model with p below 0.0001. Abundances of TCRs were expressed as counts per million after normalisation to the total number of TCRs sequenced in each sample. TRAV1-2 paired with TRAJ12, TRAJ20 or TRAJ33 defined MAIT TCRs, while TRAV10 paired with TRAJ18 defined iNKT TCRs. VDJdb, accessed 1 November 2021, was searched for CMV, EBV and SARS-CoV-2 annotated TCRs, excluding TCRs annotated for multiple antigens. The public reads were reanalyzed by TCRdb: fastp trimming at Q25, MiXCR alignment, in-frame beta chains only. One record per CDR3 amino acid sequence lists the most common genes and DNA. These V and J calls derive from TCRdb rather than the authors' analysis. This sample is represented by more than 60,000 distinct CDR3 sequences; 4% to 5.5% of them were singletons. Of the sample, 4% to 5% is held by the ten largest clones.

The record originates from a study of early T cells in non-severe SARS-CoV-2 infection (dated by TCRdb to the early 2020s). The study in broad terms: Bulk RNA from unsorted whole blood was used for TCR sequencing, so alpha and beta chains could not be paired.

From the cysteine through the phenylalanine, the CDR3 covers 17 amino acids. The entry retains the CDR3 DNA only, 51 bases that are in frame from base 1. As encoded in the germline V gene, CDR1 is MNHEY while CDR2 is SVGEGT. V has 4 bases trimmed and J has 4 bases trimmed; junction bases matching no gene number 10. Broader findings and caveats from the paper: Matching against VDJdb was skewed toward anti-spike CD8 responses, likely underestimated virus-specific expansions, and missed private and CD4 specificities.

The chain was built from TRBV6-2 or TRBV6-3 and TRBJ2-6; 7 middle bases align to TRBD1. The source is an adult who was a healthcare worker with PCR-confirmed SARS-CoV-2 infection or an uninfected control (not recorded which). Sequencing input: whole blood. The encoded CDR3 is CASSSLRQGYGANVLTF. The DNA sequence follows: TGTGCCAGCAGTTCCCTCCGACAGGGCTACGGGGCCAACGTCCTGACTTTC.